These T cell receptor beta chains were read from a single sample in a study of follicular helper T cells after annual influenza vaccination. The method was immunoSEQ multiplex PCR; TCRdb's version includes in-frame clones alone and lacks a portion of them. The sample lists roughly 14,000 clones, 70% to 90% occurring once. The material was CXCR5- memory CD4+ T cells sorted from blood, obtained on the day of influenza vaccination. The receptors were gathered from an adult who received the influenza vaccine. Each CDR3 is given with its conserved first and last residue. A D gene is named only where the DNA matches it firmly. Where a row states a size, it is once, few, many or the class of an expanded clone; other rows omit it.

D gene,J gene,V gene,clone size,CDR3 protein,CDR3 DNA
TRBD2,TRBJ2-1,TRBV9,-,CASSLRDYQPNEQFF,TGTGCCAGCAGCCTACGGGACTATCAGCCCAATGAGCAGTTCTTC
-,TRBJ1-2,TRBV19,-,CASSDHRDPPGYTF,TGTGCCAGTAGTGACCACCGGGACCCCCCTGGCTACACCTTC
-,TRBJ2-7,TRBV18,-,CASSPQAGHYEQYF,TGTGCCAGCTCACCTCAGGCGGGACATTACGAGCAGTACTTC
-,TRBJ1-2,TRBV27,-,CASSLSGVGYTF,TGTGCCAGCAGTTTATCTGGCGTAGGCTACACCTTC
TRBD2,TRBJ2-5,TRBV6-6,-,CASSYGLAGRETQYF,TGTGCCAGCAGTTATGGCCTAGCGGGGCGGGAGACCCAGTACTTC
-,TRBJ1-1,TRBV5-1,-,CASSPEGVFMNTEAFF,TGCGCCAGCAGCCCCGAGGGGGTGTTCATGAACACTGAAGCTTTCTTT
-,TRBJ2-1,TRBV30,-,CAWGRAGADNEQFF,TGTGCCTGGGGGCGGGCGGGGGCGGACAATGAGCAGTTCTTC
-,TRBJ1-1,TRBV7-2,once,CASSLGSMNTEAFF,TGTGCCAGCAGCTTAGGTAGCATGAACACTGAAGCTTTCTTT
-,TRBJ1-1,TRBV19,-,CASSPEQGNPRAFF,TGTGCCAGTAGTCCAGAACAGGGTAACCCTCGGGCTTTCTTT
-,TRBJ2-5,TRBV6-5,-,CASSYSPAGETQYF,TGTGCCAGCAGTTACTCGCCGGCCGGGGAGACCCAGTACTTC
TRBD2,TRBJ2-3,TRBV28,-,CASRVAGGGIDTQYF,TGTGCCAGCAGAGTGGCGGGGGGGGGAATAGATACGCAGTATTTT
TRBD1,TRBJ2-7,TRBV18,-,CASSQTGGVYEQYF,TGTGCCAGCTCACAGACAGGGGGCGTCTACGAGCAGTACTTC
TRBD2,TRBJ2-1,TRBV10-2,-,CASQDPPNRLAGSSYNEQFF,TGCGCCAGTCAGGACCCCCCGAACCGACTAGCGGGGAGCTCCTACAATGAGCAGTTCTTC
TRBD1,TRBJ2-7,TRBV5-1,-,CASRRGQENYEQYF,TGCGCCAGCAGGAGGGGACAGGAGAACTACGAGCAGTACTTC
-,TRBJ1-6,TRBV2,-,CASNGGPGFPLHF,TGTGCCAGCAACGGGGGCCCAGGGTTCCCCCTCCACTTT
TRBD2,TRBJ2-3,TRBV27,once,CASSFGLAGFTDTQYF,TGTGCCAGCAGTTTCGGACTAGCGGGGTTCACAGATACGCAGTATTTT
TRBD1,TRBJ2-7,TRBV5-6,-,CASSLGDSPYEQYF,TGTGCCAGCAGCTTGGGGGACAGTCCCTACGAGCAGTACTTC
TRBD2,TRBJ2-5,TRBV9,-,CASSVGAGGSQETQYF,TGTGCCAGCAGCGTAGGAGCGGGGGGTTCCCAAGAGACCCAGTACTTC
TRBD1,TRBJ2-7,TRBV30,-,CAWSVNQGQGRSYEQYF,TGTGCCTGGAGTGTTAATCAGGGACAGGGGCGATCCTACGAGCAGTACTTC
-,TRBJ1-5,TRBV27,-,CASSFFPRANSNQPQHF,TGTGCCAGCAGTTTTTTCCCTCGGGCAAATAGCAATCAGCCCCAGCATTTT
-,TRBJ1-1,TRBV5-1,-,CASSFSRNTEAFF,TGCGCCAGCAGCTTCTCCAGGAACACTGAAGCTTTCTTT
-,TRBJ1-2,TRBV7-2,-,CASSFSRADPRF,TGTGCCAGCAGCTTTTCGCGTGCGGACCCTCGATTC
-,TRBJ2-3,TRBV7-2,-,CASSSNYQADTQYF,TGTGCCAGCAGCTCCAACTACCAGGCGGATACGCAGTATTTT
-,TRBJ2-3,TRBV9,-,CASSVTQVGADTQYF,TGTGCCAGCAGCGTAACTCAGGTGGGAGCAGATACGCAGTATTTT
-,TRBJ1-1,TRBV6-6,few,CASRGRDKAFF,TGTGCCAGCAGGGGCCGGGACAAAGCTTTCTTT
-,TRBJ2-2,TRBV5-6,-,CASSLYGQRAAGELFF,TGTGCCAGCAGTCTCTACGGCCAGCGGGCGGCCGGGGAGCTGTTTTTT
-,TRBJ1-1,TRBV14,-,CASSRTVGPGTEAFF,-
-,TRBJ1-1,TRBV5-5,-,CASSLYGEDTEAFF,TGTGCCAGCAGCTTGTACGGGGAGGACACTGAAGCTTTCTTT
-,TRBJ1-1,TRBV27,once,CASSSSSDGLMNTEAFF,TGTGCCAGCAGTTCATCGTCGGACGGCCTTATGAACACTGAAGCTTTCTTT
-,TRBJ2-1,TRBV5-7,-,CASSLVGVGRNEQFF,TGTGCCAGCAGCTTGGTGGGGGTGGGCCGCAATGAGCAGTTCTTC
-,TRBJ2-7,TRBV10-3,few,CAISDRGAGTYEQYF,TGTGCCATCAGTGACCGCGGGGCGGGTACCTACGAGCAGTACTTC
-,TRBJ2-2,TRBV7-9,few,CASSLVQGAGELFF,TGTGCCAGCAGCTTAGTCCAGGGAGCCGGGGAGCTGTTTTTT
TRBD1,TRBJ2-7,TRBV5-4,few,CASRRTGGSYEQYF,TGTGCCAGCAGGCGGACAGGGGGAAGCTACGAGCAGTACTTC
-,TRBJ1-6,TRBV28,-,CAADRAGQHSPLHF,TGTGCCGCCGATAGGGCAGGGCAACATTCACCCCTCCACTTT
TRBD2,TRBJ2-1,TRBV2,-,CASRLTSPLWNEQFF,TGTGCCAGCAGGTTGACTAGCCCACTCTGGAATGAGCAGTTCTTC
TRBD1,TRBJ1-3,TRBV28,-,CASTNPSRGLNTIYF,TGTGCCAGCACCAACCCCAGCAGGGGGCTAAACACCATATATTTT
-,TRBJ1-5,TRBV7-2,-,CASSYSAEFQPQHF,TGTGCCAGCAGCTATTCGGCCGAGTTTCAGCCCCAGCATTTT
-,TRBJ1-2,TRBV14,once,CASSQEGSKRGYTF,TGTGCCAGCAGCCAAGAAGGCAGTAAAAGAGGCTACACCTTC
-,TRBJ1-2,TRBV15,-,CATSRDGGNYGYTF,TGTGCCACCAGCAGAGATGGGGGGAACTATGGCTACACCTTC
-,TRBJ1-2,TRBV7-2,-,CASQPLPGYIYGYTF,TGTGCCAGCCAGCCCTTGCCAGGGTATATCTATGGCTACACCTTC
-,TRBJ1-4,TRBV28,-,CASSFVSTATNEKLFF,TGTGCCAGCAGTTTCGTCAGCACTGCAACTAATGAAAAACTGTTTTTT
-,TRBJ2-5,TRBV5-1,-,CASGVQGFGQETQYF,TGCGCCAGCGGGGTCCAGGGGTTCGGCCAAGAGACCCAGTACTTC
-,TRBJ2-7,TRBV2,few,CATTLRRFGHEQYF,TGTGCCACCACGTTGAGGCGATTCGGCCACGAGCAGTACTTC
-,TRBJ1-1,TRBV7-9,-,CASRPQRNTEAFF,TGTGCCAGCAGGCCCCAGCGGAACACTGAAGCTTTCTTT
-,TRBJ1-6,TRBV9,-,CASSLPPENSPLHF,TGTGCCAGCAGCCTTCCCCCAGAAAATTCACCCCTCCACTTT
-,TRBJ1-1,TRBV7-2,few,CASSLSRNTEAFF,TGTGCCAGCAGCTTATCGAGGAACACTGAAGCTTTCTTT
-,TRBJ1-1,TRBV4-1,-,CASSQVVLVTEAFF,TGCGCCAGCAGCCAAGTGGTCCTAGTGACTGAAGCTTTCTTT
TRBD1,TRBJ1-2,TRBV7-2,-,CASSLDRSGQRENGYTF,TGTGCCAGCAGCTTAGATAGGTCGGGACAGAGAGAGAATGGCTACACCTTC
-,TRBJ2-1,TRBV7-2,-,CASSSAGYNEQFF,TGTGCCAGCAGCTCGGCGGGCTACAATGAGCAGTTCTTC
-,TRBJ1-2,TRBV15,-,CATSRGGAEANYGYTF,TGTGCCACCAGCAGAGGAGGGGCAGAGGCTAACTATGGCTACACCTTC
-,TRBJ1-1,TRBV5-1,-,CASSVGPGQNTEAFF,TGCGCCAGCAGCGTAGGACCCGGACAGAACACTGAAGCTTTCTTT
TRBD1,TRBJ1-2,TRBV9,few,CASSVAGDRGRGYTF,TGTGCCAGCAGCGTAGCGGGGGACAGGGGTCGTGGCTACACCTTC
TRBD1,TRBJ1-2,TRBV28,-,CASSYRTGSYGYTF,TGTGCCAGCAGTTACCGGACAGGGTCTTATGGCTACACCTTC